The following is a T cell receptor beta chain sequence with its context. There is no known antigen for this receptor. Base qualities were left out, and no much larger clone turns up one base away. Library preparation employed the immunoSEQ multiplex PCR assay. For the multiplex PCR, a mixture combining 60 forward primers for TCR Vbeta segments and 13 reverse primers for TCR Jbeta segments was used. The CDR3 region of rearranged TCR beta genes was amplified from genomic DNA with a multiplex PCR assay. On the Illumina HiSeq System, the amplified TCR beta libraries were sequenced as 87-base-pair reads. For the original study's pipeline: A later analysis tallied 75 million to 85 million unique TCR beta chains across the 640 or so repertoires, and some 10 million of those chains were shared by two or more donors. Raw reads were error-corrected and collapsed into unique sequences with a nearest-neighbor algorithm that merged closely related sequences to remove PCR and sequencing errors. To assign V, D and J gene segments, CDR3 sequences were aligned to IMGT reference sequences. For a sequence to be retained, at least a six-nucleotide match to both a V gene segment and a J gene segment was required. Rearrangements were classified as productive when the CDR3 lacked stop codons and remained in frame with V and J, and all other rearrangements were classified as non-productive. CDR3 was defined by IMGT convention, running from the second conserved V-encoded cysteine to the conserved J-encoded phenylalanine. In an earlier analysis of 587 of the donors, sequences lacking an unambiguous match to a single V gene segment were excluded. An earlier analysis of 500 to 700 of the donors classified V segments as functional when productive rearrangements were above 56.7% and as segregating when the standard deviation between donors was above 5%. To diagnose cytomegalovirus status from the catalog of TCR beta chain sequences, a statistical classification framework was built. In a later analysis, TCR nucleotide sequences were compared against IMGT/GENE-DB human TR gene sequences so that V and J genes could be assigned. The TCRdist pipeline was used in a later analysis to assign CDR3 sequences and most-parsimonious VDJ recombination scenarios. A later analysis defined each TCR beta chain by its CDR3 amino acid sequence plus V-gene family, and excluded reads lacking a unique V-gene family. In a later analysis, 550 to 650 highly shared, low-generation-probability nucleotide sequences were removed to address suspected cross-contamination and a sequencing artifact. A later analysis calculated a clonal expansion index for each public chain from normalized within-repertoire ranks of inferred template counts. A later analysis computed generation probabilities with a VDJ recombination model fitted to out-of-frame rearrangements, and checked the results against IGoR. In a later analysis, hypergeometric tests were used to score TCR-TCR, TCR-HLA and TCR-CMV co-occurrence, with a repertoire-size bias correction applied to TCR pairs. In a later analysis, false discovery rates were estimated by permuting HLA or CMV assignments 20 times. In a later analysis, co-occurring TCRs were grouped using DBSCAN, and TCRdist sequence similarity was added for clustering within HLA-allele-positive subsets. Repertoires with fewer than 30,000 or more than 120,000 public chains were left out of co-occurrence clustering, as were about 5 repertoires with anomalous nucleotide sharing. Entries here come from immuneACCESS through TCRdb and include only in-frame sequences with V and J called. Some clones fail to appear in such tables; in the studies checked, an unresolved V gene covers under half of the shortfall, and the cause of the remainder is unknown. V and J calls and clone size are given by that table; D and trimming were obtained from the DNA. The sample includes about 180,000 clones, with less than 85% observed a single time. The ten top clones hold around 5% of the sample.

Deletion took 0 bases off V and 9 bases off J, with a span of 10 bases between the germline ends. The CDR1 and CDR2 encoded by the germline V gene are SGHRS and YFSETQ. From its cysteine to its phenylalanine, the CDR3 spans 14 amino acids. The entry retains the CDR3 DNA only, 42 bases that are in frame from base 1. The sample belongs to a study of cytomegalovirus exposure and HLA in healthy donors (dated by TCRdb to 2015 to 2018). About the study as a whole: An earlier analysis of 550 to 700 of the donors reported 250 to 300 Gb of sequence data and 120 million or so unique TCR beta sequences from 190 million or so T cells. Genome-wide SNP genotypes for about 65% of the 666 donors were used in a later genetic analysis, which treated that subset as a discovery cohort. Along with the approximately 670-subject first cohort, a separate validation cohort of more than 90 different subjects was used. Both class I and class II loci were covered by HLA typing, at four-digit resolution. Alongside the repertoire data, information on donor age, sex, ethnicity and CMV serostatus was compiled. The aim of the study was to test whether cataloging public T cell receptors could identify signatures of past pathogen exposure. About 300 gigabases of sequencing data and roughly 90 million unique TCR sequences were included in an early release covering 500 to 750 HLA-typed donors. In an earlier analysis of over 550 of the donors, high-throughput TCR beta sequencing was used to judge whether each TCR beta V gene segment behaved as functional or pseudogenic. On average, roughly 240,000 unique TCR beta nucleotide sequences were sequenced per donor among some 430 genotyped donors of the cohort, with 15% to 20% of those sequences being non-productive. The number of donors typed differed by locus, with 629-630 for A, B, C, DRB1 and DQB1, about 500 for DQA1, some 570 for DPA1, and approximately 470 for DPB1. In a later analysis, previously published TCR beta repertoires from more than 500 donors were re-analyzed and high-resolution HLA genotyping was added so that TCR occurrence patterns could be studied. Using immunosequencing, the study profiled T cell repertoires from fewer than 850 subjects and related those repertoires to cytomegalovirus serostatus. Every discovery cohort repertoire had been produced on one sequencing platform. The study combined high-throughput TCR immunosequencing, statistical association of individual TCRs with disease status, and machine learning to predict cytomegalovirus infection status. Rather than using new phenotypic data, the later analysis identified candidate immune exposures from TCR beta sequences and from how often those sequences occurred across donors. Of the roughly 390 genotyped donors, roughly 80% were placed in the genetic ancestry cluster associated with self-reported Caucasian donors. Four or five DR-DQ haplotypes were handled as single units for association and clustering, since linkage in the cohort was strong. The paper as a whole reports these results and caveats: A cluster of highly shared sequence variants was judged likely to be a technical artifact of the sequencing pipeline. When HLA alleles, especially DR and DQ, strongly co-occurred, TCR associations were difficult to assign to individual alleles. Some IMGT-functional V segments, including TRBV6-2 and TRBV6-3, could not be distinguished by the 87-base-pair reads and were therefore excluded. At a false discovery rate of 0.05, a later analysis linked fewer than 20,000 TCR beta sequences to specific HLA alleles. A further reported finding was that TCR beta sequences accurately predicted the HLA-A and HLA-B alleles for most subjects in the first cohort. A total of 150 or so TCR beta chains were listed by the study as associated with cytomegalovirus. V-gene and J-gene trimming of TCR beta chains was associated with a missense DCLRE1C variant in a later genetic analysis, and the association was replicated in an independent cohort. While some public TCRs were present in many individuals, most TCR sequences turned up only very rarely across donors. The classifier was reported to diagnose cytomegalovirus status with high specificity and sensitivity in both the original and validation cohorts. Because HLA typing was missing for some donors at each locus, association tests included only the typed subset. CMV serostatus was the only immune exposure information available for the cohort. Several of the top co-occurrence clusters appeared to be linked to parvovirus B19, influenza, CMV and Epstein-Barr virus, according to a later analysis. Correlated functional status among segregating V segments might reflect linkage disequilibrium, but an unknown experimental factor could not be ruled out. The earlier analysis of 450 to 700 of the donors excluded over 15 rarely observed V segments, including chromosome 9 orphons, because counts were too low. The authors suggested that the approach could potentially be generalized to other disease states and immunological phenotypes. In a later analysis, the rate of TCR association differed among HLA loci, with DRB1 alleles having the most associated TCRs and HLA-C alleles having the fewest. Compared with equally common non-associated chains, HLA-associated TCR beta chains in a later analysis were more clonally expanded and had lower generation probabilities. Broadly in line with IMGT annotations, most TCR beta V segments showed up in productive rearrangements about 87% or about 30% of the time in an earlier analysis of a few hundred of the donors. Most CMV-associated TCR beta chains appeared to be HLA-restricted in a later analysis, and the HLA associations seemed to be driven largely by CMV exposure. A few of the identified cytomegalovirus-associated TCR beta chains were confirmed in vitro to be specific for cytomegalovirus antigens. According to a later genetic analysis, donors in an Asian-associated ancestry cluster had fewer N-insertions in productive TCRs than the approximately 700-donor mean. Roughly uniform sequencing depth across donors was assumed in presence/absence analyses, although this assumption may not hold. In this cohort, only TCR beta chains were sequenced, and detectable features were limited by the absence of alpha or paired-chain data.

The cohort comprised some 680 healthy bone marrow donors. At the time of sampling, every cohort member was nominally healthy, though immune exposures that went unrecorded were likely present. The donor tested CMV seronegative and was one of the 352 seronegative cohort members. Each donor provided a peripheral blood sample, and peripheral blood mononuclear cells were used for TCR beta sequencing. Genomic DNA extraction from the blood cell samples was performed with the Qiagen DNeasy Blood Extraction Kit. This TCR derives from a man younger than 35 in good health and CMV-seronegative. The sequenced material came from PBMCs. The chain is made from TRBV5-1 and TRBJ1-6; the D gene cannot be named for sure. The DNA sequence is given as TGCGCCAGCAGCTTGGGGAGCGGCGGTTCACCCCTCCACTTT. Its protein is CASSLGSGGSPLHF.